What follows are 27 T cell receptor beta chains derived from one specimen sequenced in a study of beta chain features in type 1 diabetes. Broader study findings: When Type 1 diabetes patients were examined, their TCRB CDR3s proved moderately but significantly shorter in all four CD4+ subsets.

Of the isolated RNA, all was reverse transcribed, and so the sequenced material was expressed TCRB transcripts. Clones were sequenced by immunoSEQ multiplex PCR, and TCRdb holds only the in-frame ones, with some missing. The sample shows about 340,000 clones, less than 15% of them seen only once. No cognate antigen is known for these TCRs. The sample taken for sequencing was naive CD4+ T cells from blood. Receptor source: a woman aged 18 to 35 with type 1 diabetes.

This clone was seen more than once but under ten times. This rearrangement joins TRBV28 to TRBJ1-1, with 7 bases that match TRBD1. V lost 8 bases to trimming and J lost 6 bases; unmatched junction nucleotides: 12. The germline CDR1 and CDR2 sequences are MDHEN and SYDVKM. This CDR3 is 14 amino acids long. CDR3: CASSWTGPSPEAFF. CDR3 DNA: TGTGCCAGCTCCTGGACAGGTCCTTCCCCTGAAGCTTTCTTT. Full variable domain (remainder filled in from reference TRBV28 and TRBJ1-1): DVKVTQSSRYLVKRTGEKVFLECVQDMDHENMFWYRQDPGLGLRLIYFSYDVKMKEKGDIPEGYSVSREKKERFSLILESASTNQTSMYLCASSWTGPSPEAFFGQGTRLTVV.

The CDR3 DNA reads as TGTGCCAGCAGCCGCCGCGGGAGGGCTAGCGGGTCCTCCACAGATACGCAGTATTTT. This gives the protein CASSRRGRASGSSTDTQYF. The chain uses TRBV7-2 and TRBJ2-3, with 9 bases lining up with TRBD2. Germline V gene lookup returns CDR1 SGHTA and CDR2 FQGNSA. This CDR3 is 19 amino acids long. Trimming cost V 5 bases and J 2 bases; bases outside gene matches: 17.

This clone appeared a few times. The chain recombines TRBV18 with TRBJ1-2, with unresolved D. The germline gives CDR1 KGHSH, CDR2 LQKENI. V was shortened by 2 bases and J by 4 bases, with 11 bases between the two germline ends. This CDR3 contains 14 residues. The CDR3 spells CASSPDQVGYGYTF. The DNA of the CDR3 is TGTGCCAGCTCACCAGATCAGGTCGGCTATGGCTACACCTTC. The entire variable domain, with the rest obtained from reference TRBV18 and TRBJ1-2, is as follows: NAGVMQNPRHLVRRRGQEARLRCSPMKGHSHVYWYRQLPEEGLKFMVYLQKENIIDESGMPKERFSAEFPKEGPSILRIQQVVRGDSAAYFCASSPDQVGYGYTFGSGTRLTVV.

The chain employs TRBV5-1 and TRBJ1-5; tentatively, D is TRBD1 (6 bases). Germline V gene data show CDR1 as SGHRS and CDR2 as YFSETQ. V lost 1 base, J lost 4 bases, and 12 bases lay in between. CDR3 length: 15 residues. The CDR3 here is CASSLSGVDNQPQHF. The CDR3 nucleotides are TGCGCCAGCAGCTTGTCAGGGGTGGATAATCAGCCCCAGCATTTT. Full variable domain (rest looked up from reference TRBV5-1 and TRBJ1-5): KAGVTQTPRYLIKTRGQQVTLSCSPISGHRSVSWYQQTPGQGLQFLFEYFSETQRNKGNFPGRFSGRQFSNSRSEMNVSTLELGDSALYLCASSLSGVDNQPQHFGDGTRLSIL.

V is TRBV2 and J is TRBJ1-3; D remains ambiguous. Trimming left V 8 bases short and J 0 bases short, with 8 bases between. Germline lookup yields CDR1 SNHLY and CDR2 FYNNEI. This CDR3 is 13 amino acids long. The CDR3: CASLVDSGNTIYF. The CDR3, as DNA: TGTGCCAGCTTAGTAGACTCTGGAAACACCATATATTTT.

This clone has a handful of counts. The rearrangement links TRBV5-1 to TRBJ1-1, with D unclear. There are 16 residues in the CDR3. Germline V CDR1 and CDR2: SGHRS, YFSETQ. V shed 0 bases and J shed 1 base, with 13 bases lying between them. The CDR3 loop is CASSLGPGGWNTEAFF. The CDR3 coding sequence is TGCGCCAGCAGCTTGGGCCCAGGAGGATGGAACACTGAAGCTTTCTTT.

There are a few counts of this clone. The rearrangement uses TRBV6-6 and TRBJ2-1; D gene uncertain. This CDR3 is 10 amino acids long. In germline, CDR1 is MNHNY, CDR2 SVGAGI (reference sequence). The germline V and J ends were trimmed by 8 bases and 7 bases, with 6 bases remaining between them. The CDR3 coding sequence is TGTGCCAGCCCAGGAAATGAGCAGTTCTTC. It codes for CASPGNEQFF.

This clone was seen only a few times. The V and J genes are TRBV19 and TRBJ2-3; 7 bases agree with TRBD2. Germline V lookup: CDR1 LNHDA, CDR2 SQIVND (reference sequence). V gave up 5 bases and J gave up 1 base; unmatched junction bases: 9. The CDR3 loop spans 16 amino acids. This CDR3 is CASSPRPSGRTDTQYF. The CDR3 nucleotides read TGTGCCAGTAGTCCCCGGCCTAGCGGACGCACAGATACGCAGTATTTT.

The V and J genes are TRBV10-2 and TRBJ1-1; a weak D match, TRBD1 (5 bases). Germline V lookup: CDR1 WSHSY, CDR2 SAAADI. The CDR3 has 15 residues. V was shortened by 0 bases and J by 8 bases, with 16 bases between the two germline ends. The CDR3 DNA sequence: TGCGCCAGCAGTGAGTCGAGATTCGGGGGTACCGAAGCTTTCTTT. Amino acid sequence: CASSESRFGGTEAFF.

The J gene is TRBJ2-1, the V gene TRBV11-3; 9 bases fit TRBD2. The V and J ends lost 5 bases and 8 bases, in that order; junction bases with no gene match: 4. CDR3 length: 13 amino acids. In germline, CDR1 is SGHNT, CDR2 YENEEA. The CDR3 loop is CASSRGLAYEQFF. CDR3 nucleotide sequence: TGTGCCAGCAGCCGGGGACTAGCTTATGAGCAGTTCTTC. Full variable domain (remainder filled in from reference TRBV11-3 and TRBJ2-1): EAGVVQSPRYKIIEKKQPVAFWCNPISGHNTLYWYLQNLGQGPELLIRYENEEAVDDSQLPKDRFSAERLKGVDSTLKIQPAELGDSAVYLCASSRGLAYEQFFGPGTRLTVL.

This clone was seen a few times. This rearrangement joins TRBV7-2 to TRBJ1-2; 10 nucleotides align to TRBD1. The germline gives CDR1 SGHTA, CDR2 FQGNSA. This CDR3 comprises 14 residues. The J segment lost 4 bases and the V segment lost 3 bases, leaving 2 bases of the junction unmatched. DNA for the CDR3: TGTGCCAGCAGCTTGGGACAGGGGCGCTATGGCTACACCTTC. Its protein is CASSLGQGRYGYTF.

This clone was counted only a few times. The V and J genes are TRBV19 and TRBJ2-3; TRBD1 agrees at 9 bases. Trimming at V came to 4 bases and at J to 5 bases, leaving 13 bases not matched to a gene. This CDR3 is 17 amino acids long. The germline V gene has CDR1 LNHDA and CDR2 SQIVND (reference sequence). The CDR3 loop is CASSRWDRVTSEDTQYF. The CDR3 DNA reads as TGTGCCAGTAGTAGGTGGGACAGGGTGACGAGTGAAGATACGCAGTATTTT.

CDR3 residues: CASSPGDRGHPEAFF. DNA of the CDR3: TGTGCCAGCAGCCCAGGGGACAGGGGTCATCCTGAAGCTTTCTTT. The chain joins TRBV21-1 to TRBJ1-1; TRBD1 was called by the table and not checked on the DNA. TRBV21-1 is a pseudogene segment. This CDR3 comprises 15 residues.

This clone was seen only a few times. The rearrangement links TRBV11-2 to TRBJ2-5; D is possibly TRBD1 (6 bases). The germline V gene has CDR1 SGHAT and CDR2 FQNNGV. With 5 bases removed from V and 2 bases from J, the gap between germline ends came to 15 bases. This CDR3 has 15 amino acids. This chain's CDR3 is CASSPQGQQQETQYF. CDR3 sequence (DNA): TGTGCCAGCAGCCCGCAAGGACAGCAACAAGAGACCCAGTACTTC.

This chain uses TRBV5-4 with TRBJ1-1; 7 positions match TRBD1. The CDR3 runs 15 residues. CDR1 is SGHNT and CDR2 is YYREEE in the germline V gene (reference sequence). With V trimmed by 4 bases and J by 1 base, 7 bases remained unmatched. CDR3 coding DNA: TGTGCCAGCAGCCGACAGGGTTCGTGGAACACTGAAGCTTTCTTT. It is translated as CASSRQGSWNTEAFF.

The chain is built from TRBV28 and TRBJ2-7; 8 nucleotides match TRBD2. The CDR3 has 15 residues. J lost 2 bases, V lost 8 bases, and 11 bases had no gene match. Germline values: CDR1 MDHEN, CDR2 SYDVKM. CDR3 nucleotides: TGTGCCAGCGGCATAAGCGGGAGCCTCACCTACGAGCAGTACTTC. Amino acids: CASGISGSLTYEQYF.

This clone was observed a handful of times. The V gene is TRBV10-3, the J gene TRBJ2-7, with D possibly TRBD2 on 6 matching bases. CDR1 and CDR2 (germline): ENHRY, SYGVKD. CDR3 size: 12 residues. V was pared by 8 bases and J by 1 base, with 9 bases between. The CDR3 here is CAISRGSYEQYF. The CDR3 coding sequence is TGTGCCATCTCCCGGGGGTCCTACGAGCAGTACTTC.

This clone has ten or more counts. The chain has TRBV29-1 and TRBJ2-5, with a tentative D call TRBD2 (5 bases). This CDR3 is built from 11 residues. V lost 6 bases, J lost 5 bases, and 10 bases lay in between. The germline V gene has CDR1 SQVTM and CDR2 ANQGSEA. The CDR3 loop reads CSVQTGETQYF. The CDR3 DNA follows: TGCAGCGTCCAGACGGGGGAGACCCAGTACTTC.

The V and J genes are TRBV30 and TRBJ2-5; TRBD2 aligns across 13 bases. TRBJ2-7 matches the DNA end more closely, so the J call is doubtful. The CDR3 runs to 14 residues. The germline V gene has CDR1 GTSNPN and CDR2 SVGIG (reference sequence). CDR3: CAWRGLAGPYEQYF. In DNA, the CDR3 is TGTGCCTGGAGGGGACTAGCGGGGCCCTACGAGCAGTACTTC.

The chain employs TRBV2 and TRBJ2-1; D not certain. The CDR3 is 11 amino acids. V dropped 6 bases and J dropped 3 bases, with 3 bases sitting between them. The germline CDR1 and CDR2 sequences are SNHLY and FYNNEI. CDR3 in amino acids: CASRYYNEQFF. The CDR3 region has the DNA TGTGCCAGCAGATACTACAATGAGCAGTTCTTC.

CDR3 amino acids: CASSLGGSPYNEQFF. The DNA of the CDR3 is TGTGCCAGCAGCTTAGGCGGGAGTCCCTACAATGAGCAGTTCTTC. This chain joins TRBV11-2 and TRBJ2-1, with 7 bases that match TRBD2. Germline CDR1 and CDR2: SGHAT and FQNNGV. The V gene end was trimmed by 1 base and the J gene end by 2 bases; junction bases not matched to a gene: 2. The CDR3 covers 15 residues. Based on the CDR3 plus reference TRBV11-2 and TRBJ2-1, the full variable domain is EAGVAQSPRYKIIEKRQSVAFWCNPISGHATLYWYQQILGQGPKLLIQFQNNGVVDDSQLPKDRFSAERLKGVDSTLKIQPAKLEDSAVYLCASSLGGSPYNEQFFGPGTRLTVL.

In this sample, this clone turned up a few times. The chain is built from TRBV4-1 and TRBJ2-2; 7 nucleotides agree with TRBD2. The CDR3 is made up of 13 amino acids. J lost 6 bases, V lost 5 bases, and 3 bases had no gene match. Germline CDR1 is MGHRA and CDR2 is YSYEKL. The CDR3: CASSREGSGELFF. The CDR3 DNA reads TGCGCCAGCAGCAGGGAGGGATCCGGGGAGCTGTTTTTT.

The genes are TRBV10-3 and TRBJ2-5; the D gene is possibly TRBD2 (6 bases). Germline V gives CDR1 ENHRY, CDR2 SYGVKD. Deletions cut 10 bases from V and 5 bases from J, with 17 bases between. The CDR3 is made up of 13 amino acids. This chain's CDR3 is CATGVGGEETQYF. The CDR3 nucleotides read TGTGCCACCGGGGTGGGAGGTGAGGAGACCCAGTACTTC.

The V call is TRBV5-4, the J call TRBJ2-1, with 13 positions matching TRBD2. CDR3 length equals 18 residues. CDR1 and CDR2 (germline): SGHNT, YYREEE (reference sequence). V gave up 3 bases and J gave up 4 bases; unmatched junction bases: 10. This CDR3 is CASSSWTSGGPGYNEQFF. DNA for the CDR3: TGTGCCAGCAGCTCGTGGACTAGCGGGGGACCGGGGTACAATGAGCAGTTCTTC.

This clone was found a few times. The chain combines TRBV28 with TRBJ1-2, with TRBD1 identical over 8 bases. Trimming at V came to 3 bases and at J to 7 bases, leaving 13 bases not matched to a gene. This CDR3 contains 16 residues. CDR1 and CDR2 (germline): MDHEN, SYDVKM. The CDR3: CASSFLGGDRRSGYTF. The CDR3 region has the DNA TGTGCCAGCAGTTTCCTCGGAGGGGACAGGAGGTCTGGCTACACCTTC.

The V and J genes are TRBV5-1 and TRBJ2-6; D remains unclear. This CDR3 is 16 amino acids long. Germline V gene sequence: CDR1 SGHRS, CDR2 YFSETQ. Trimming shortened V by 0 bases and J by 0 bases, and 7 bases separated the two germline ends. Here the CDR3 reads CASSLASGSGANVLTF. Written as DNA, the CDR3 is TGCGCCAGCAGCTTGGCCTCGGGCTCTGGGGCCAACGTCCTGACTTTC.

This clone came up a few times. This rearrangement joins TRBV29-1 to TRBJ2-2; 10 nucleotides line up with TRBD1. The CDR3 loop spans 18 amino acids. The germline V gene has CDR1 SQVTM and CDR2 ANQGSEA. With V trimmed by 6 bases and J by 0 bases, 13 bases remained unmatched. The CDR3 region is CSVLGQGGLDANTGELFF. The CDR3 DNA is TGCAGCGTCCTCGGACAGGGGGGACTTGATGCGAACACCGGGGAGCTGTTTTTT.